A selection of T cell receptor beta chains follows, all from one sample in a study of cytotoxic CD8 clonotypes in ibrutinib-treated CLL. Assay: immunoSEQ multiplex PCR; the TCRdb copy retains only in-frame clones and omits some. In the table there are about 97,000 clones, more than 75% of which are singletons. The input for sequencing was PBMCs, taken after 12 months of ibrutinib treatment. Source of these receptors: a human donor with chronic lymphocytic leukemia. CDR3s include the opening cysteine and the closing phenylalanine or tryptophan. The D gene is left open where the match is weak. Clone size, where shown, is once, few, many, or a class for clones that have expanded.

d_gene: .
abundance: .
v_gene: TRBV19
j_gene: TRBJ2-7
CDR3aa: CASSMRDGIHEQYF
CDR3nt: TGTGCCAGTAGTATGAGGGATGGGATTCACGAGCAGTACTTC

d_gene: TRBD1
abundance: .
v_gene: TRBV7-8
j_gene: TRBJ1-4
CDR3aa: CASSLEGRGNEKLFF
CDR3nt: TGTGCCAGCAGCTTAGAGGGCAGGGGGAACGAAAAACTGTTTTTT

d_gene: .
abundance: .
v_gene: TRBV18
j_gene: TRBJ1-4
CDR3aa: CASSPPEGNEKLFF
CDR3nt: TGTGCCAGCTCACCACCTGAGGGAAATGAAAAACTGTTTTTT

d_gene: .
abundance: few
v_gene: TRBV2
j_gene: TRBJ2-5
CDR3aa: CASNGGGETQYF
CDR3nt: TGTGCCAGCAACGGGGGCGGGGAGACCCAGTACTTC

d_gene: .
abundance: few
v_gene: TRBV6-1
j_gene: TRBJ1-5
CDR3aa: CASSTTGMDQPQHF
CDR3nt: TGTGCCAGCAGCACTACAGGGATGGATCAGCCCCAGCATTTT

d_gene: TRBD1
abundance: .
v_gene: TRBV5-1
j_gene: TRBJ1-2
CDR3aa: CASSPQSGQGGYGYTF
CDR3nt: TGCGCCAGCAGCCCGCAGAGTGGACAGGGAGGCTATGGCTACACCTTC

d_gene: .
abundance: .
v_gene: TRBV11-3
j_gene: TRBJ1-3
CDR3aa: CASSWGFGNTIYF
CDR3nt: TGTGCCAGCAGCTGGGGCTTTGGAAACACCATATATTTT

d_gene: .
abundance: .
v_gene: TRBV5-8
j_gene: TRBJ2-7
CDR3aa: CASSLGSSFLPDEQYF
CDR3nt: TGTGCCAGCAGCTTGGGCTCTTCCTTTCTCCCCGACGAGCAGTACTTC

d_gene: .
abundance: .
v_gene: TRBV5-1
j_gene: TRBJ2-7
CDR3aa: CASSGGLDEQYF
CDR3nt: TGCGCCAGCAGCGGAGGGCTCGACGAGCAGTACTTC

d_gene: TRBD2
abundance: .
v_gene: TRBV7-9
j_gene: TRBJ2-3
CDR3aa: CASSPGLAGRIDTQYF
CDR3nt: TGTGCCAGCAGCCCTGGACTAGCGGGGAGAATAGATACGCAGTATTTT

d_gene: .
abundance: .
v_gene: TRBV10-2
j_gene: TRBJ2-7
CDR3aa: CASTDAGGPYEQYF
CDR3nt: TGCGCCAGCACTGACGCCGGGGGGCCCTACGAGCAGTACTTC

d_gene: .
abundance: .
v_gene: TRBV28
j_gene: TRBJ2-7
CDR3aa: CASSSSYEQYF
CDR3nt: TGTGCCAGCAGTTCCTCCTACGAGCAGTACTTC

d_gene: .
abundance: .
v_gene: TRBV11-3
j_gene: TRBJ2-3
CDR3aa: CASSLGLVSTDTQYF
CDR3nt: TGTGCCAGCAGCTTAGGCCTAGTGAGCACAGATACGCAGTATTTT

d_gene: .
abundance: .
v_gene: TRBV6-1
j_gene: TRBJ1-2
CDR3aa: CASSFDRTEGYTF
CDR3nt: TGTGCCAGCAGCTTCGATAGAACGGAAGGCTACACCTTC

d_gene: .
abundance: .
v_gene: TRBV5-1
j_gene: TRBJ2-1
CDR3aa: CASSLEQTSLGEQFF
CDR3nt: TGCGCCAGCAGCTTGGAGCAGACATCCCTGGGAGAGCAGTTCTTC

d_gene: .
abundance: few
v_gene: TRBV19
j_gene: TRBJ2-4
CDR3aa: CASTPPAGRGAKNIQYF
CDR3nt: TGTGCCAGTACCCCTCCGGCAGGGCGAGGGGCTAAAAACATTCAGTACTTC

d_gene: TRBD1
abundance: once
v_gene: TRBV5-1
j_gene: TRBJ2-1
CDR3aa: CASSPDRAYNEQFF
CDR3nt: TGCGCCAGCAGCCCGGACAGGGCCTACAATGAGCAGTTCTTC

d_gene: .
abundance: .
v_gene: TRBV4-1
j_gene: TRBJ2-5
CDR3aa: CASSQDSGGGETQYF
CDR3nt: TGCGCCAGCAGCCAAGATAGTGGGGGCGGGGAGACCCAGTACTTC

d_gene: .
abundance: once
v_gene: TRBV7-2
j_gene: TRBJ2-2
CDR3aa: CASSHDHLFANTGELFF
CDR3nt: TGTGCCAGCAGCCATGATCACCTGTTCGCGAACACCGGGGAGCTGTTTTTT

d_gene: .
abundance: .
v_gene: TRBV6-5
j_gene: TRBJ2-5
CDR3aa: CASSPLKGVGTQYF
CDR3nt: TGTGCCAGCAGTCCCTTGAAGGGTGTGGGGACCCAGTACTTC

d_gene: TRBD1
abundance: .
v_gene: TRBV27
j_gene: TRBJ1-1
CDR3aa: CASKQGPEAFF
CDR3nt: TGTGCCAGCAAACAGGGGCCAGAAGCTTTCTTT

d_gene: .
abundance: .
v_gene: TRBV28
j_gene: TRBJ2-7
CDR3aa: CASRGRAYEQYF
CDR3nt: TGTGCCAGCAGGGGTCGGGCATACGAGCAGTACTTC

d_gene: TRBD1
abundance: .
v_gene: TRBV27
j_gene: TRBJ2-7
CDR3aa: CASSKQGIGYEQYF
CDR3nt: TGTGCCAGCAGCAAACAGGGGATAGGGTACGAGCAGTACTTC

d_gene: .
abundance: .
v_gene: TRBV14
j_gene: TRBJ2-5
CDR3aa: CASSYRATQYF
CDR3nt: TGTGCCAGCAGCTACAGGGCGACCCAGTACTTC

d_gene: .
abundance: .
v_gene: TRBV30
j_gene: TRBJ2-6
CDR3aa: CAWRGQWGSGANVLTF
CDR3nt: TGTGCCTGGAGGGGGCAATGGGGCTCTGGGGCCAACGTCCTGACTTTC

d_gene: .
abundance: .
v_gene: TRBV5-6
j_gene: TRBJ2-5
CDR3aa: CASSLEGQGSGETQYF
CDR3nt: TGTGCCAGCAGCTTGGAAGGCCAGGGCTCGGGAGAGACCCAGTACTTC

d_gene: .
abundance: .
v_gene: TRBV7-9
j_gene: TRBJ2-3
CDR3aa: CASSFRDTDTQYF
CDR3nt: TGTGCCAGCAGCTTCCGGGACACAGATACGCAGTATTTT

d_gene: TRBD1
abundance: once
v_gene: TRBV6-1
j_gene: TRBJ2-7
CDR3aa: CASRSTGLSSYEQYF
CDR3nt: TGTGCCAGCAGGTCGACAGGGCTGAGCTCCTACGAGCAGTACTTC

d_gene: TRBD1
abundance: .
v_gene: TRBV9
j_gene: TRBJ2-5
CDR3aa: CASSSGGGKDQSTQYF
CDR3nt: TGTGCCAGCAGCTCAGGGGGCGGGAAAGATCAATCGACCCAGTACTTC

d_gene: .
abundance: .
v_gene: TRBV30
j_gene: TRBJ2-6
CDR3aa: CAWSVKDRGANVLTF
CDR3nt: TGTGCCTGGAGTGTAAAGGATCGTGGGGCCAACGTCCTGACTTTC

d_gene: TRBD1
abundance: few
v_gene: TRBV7-2
j_gene: TRBJ2-7
CDR3aa: CASSLAPKQGAYEQYF
CDR3nt: TGTGCCAGCAGCTTAGCGCCTAAACAGGGGGCCTACGAGCAGTACTTC

d_gene: .
abundance: .
v_gene: TRBV7-2
j_gene: TRBJ2-1
CDR3aa: CASSSLNEQFF
CDR3nt: TGTGCCAGCAGCTCCCTCAATGAGCAGTTCTTC

d_gene: TRBD1
abundance: .
v_gene: TRBV18
j_gene: TRBJ1-6
CDR3aa: CASSPDRGEGSPLHF
CDR3nt: TGTGCCAGCTCACCAGACAGGGGAGAGGGGTCACCCCTCCACTTT

d_gene: TRBD2
abundance: .
v_gene: TRBV27
j_gene: TRBJ2-7
CDR3aa: CASSTTGTSRSYEQYF
CDR3nt: TGTGCCAGCAGTACCACCGGGACTAGCCGCTCCTACGAGCAGTACTTC

d_gene: .
abundance: .
v_gene: TRBV19
j_gene: TRBJ1-5
CDR3aa: CASSSGRAQHF
CDR3nt: TGTGCCAGTAGTTCGGGACGGGCCCAGCATTTT

d_gene: .
abundance: .
v_gene: TRBV2
j_gene: TRBJ1-5
CDR3aa: CASSEIWGNQPQHF
CDR3nt: TGTGCCAGCAGTGAAATTTGGGGCAATCAGCCCCAGCATTTT

d_gene: .
abundance: .
v_gene: TRBV7-9
j_gene: TRBJ2-4
CDR3aa: CASSFEGSSEVWNIQYF
CDR3nt: TGTGCCAGCAGCTTTGAGGGGTCCTCTGAGGTTTGGAACATTCAGTACTTC

d_gene: .
abundance: .
v_gene: TRBV10-1
j_gene: TRBJ2-2
CDR3aa: CATRKDGTNTGELFF
CDR3nt: TGCGCCACCCGAAAAGACGGCACGAACACCGGGGAGCTGTTTTTT

d_gene: .
abundance: .
v_gene: TRBV28
j_gene: TRBJ2-5
CDR3aa: CASGSGVLTQYF
CDR3nt: TGTGCCAGCGGCTCAGGGGTTCTGACCCAGTACTTC